The subject of this entry is one T cell receptor beta chain. Its antigen is unidentified. The V and J ends lost 5 bases and 6 bases respectively, with 11 bases between them. The germline V gene has CDR1 SEHNR and CDR2 FQNEAQ (reference sequence). CDR3 length: 13 residues. The data derive from a study of blood T cells in healthy people across ages. Alongside a J-beta primer mix, a sample-barcoded 5' primer served in a second PCR lasting about 7 to 12 cycles. TCRdb passed the 5' RACE reads through MiXCR, listing each CDR3 protein once. The table records around 1,000,000 distinct CDR3 sequences, around two fifths of them present only once. Study observations and caveats: Changes in expanded clonotypes were possibly confounded, as the CMV status of donors was unknown. Per million T cells, the diversity of TCR beta decreased roughly linearly as age advanced.

This clonotype originated in a man between 18 and 29 years old in good health. The source material was blood. The gene calls are TRBV7-9 and TRBJ2-1; no reliable D call. Written as DNA, the CDR3 is TGTGCCAGCAGCCCGGACGGTGTCAATGAGCAGTTCTTC. Its protein product is CASSPDGVNEQFF.